This TCR beta chain came from a study of a mutant IDH1 vaccine in newly diagnosed glioma. On the study more broadly: Earlier care involved radiotherapy, temozolomide, or both, and the majority received both.

Regarding this clone: As yet, its antigen is unknown.

General study results and limits: Pseudoprogression seemed unrelated to changes in top peripheral T cell clonotypes.

Per germline, CDR1 ENHRY and CDR2 SYGVKD. This CDR3 contains 15 residues. V trimming: 3 bases; J trimming: 0 bases; junction bases outside the gene matches: 4. The assay was immunoSEQ multiplex PCR, and TCRdb's table has in-frame clones only and misses some. The sample lists more than 55,000 clones, approximately 84% seen once, with 3.5% to 4.5% in the top ten. The sample's time point: week 11, during vaccination. The content of each vaccine dose was 300 ug of mutant IDH1 20-mer peptide, and topical imiquimod accompanied it. The astrocytomas were IDH1-mutant, ATRX-negative, and WHO grade 3 or 4. Sequenced here: PBMCs, sampled from a glioma patient whose treatment included an IDH1 peptide vaccine. The sequence was collected from a man aged 25-45 years with glioma. V usage is TRBV10-3 and J usage is TRBJ1-1; TRBD1 matches 7 bases. CDR3 in amino acids: CAISERGTVNTEAFF. The CDR3 DNA sequence: TGTGCCATCAGTGAAAGGGGGACAGTGAACACTGAAGCTTTCTTT.